The rows below give T cell receptor beta chains drawn from one sample of a study of blood T cell repertoires in COVID-19. TCRdb's table, derived via immunoSEQ multiplex PCR, lists solely in-frame clones and lacks some. Seen here are tens of thousands of clones, 88% observed once, and the top ten hold roughly 6.2%. Sequenced input: peripheral blood. These receptors were obtained from a man aged 45-65 years with active COVID-19. Both conserved end residues are trimmed from each CDR3. Fields, in order: J gene, V gene, CDR3 protein.

j_call: TRBJ2-5
v_call: TRBV11-3
cdr3_aa: ASSARDSRTQY

j_call: TRBJ1-1
v_call: TRBV9
cdr3_aa: ASSVIPGQGVGANTEAF

j_call: TRBJ1-1
v_call: TRBV25-1
cdr3_aa: ASTRQGMNTEAF

j_call: TRBJ2-7
v_call: TRBV5-6
cdr3_aa: ASSAGRGGYEQY

j_call: TRBJ2-5
v_call: TRBV6-2/TRBV6-3
cdr3_aa: ASSNPGLAGLQETQY

j_call: TRBJ1-6
v_call: TRBV7-9
cdr3_aa: ASRGSGANSPLH

j_call: TRBJ1-1
v_call: TRBV19
cdr3_aa: ASREGIGQEAF

j_call: TRBJ1-3
v_call: TRBV4-2
cdr3_aa: ASTTGGVDSGNTIY

j_call: TRBJ1-5
v_call: TRBV7-2
cdr3_aa: ASAVEQGVRQPQH

j_call: TRBJ2-2
v_call: TRBV27
cdr3_aa: ASSFSGRTRNGELF

j_call: TRBJ2-7
v_call: TRBV7-6
cdr3_aa: ASSLAGTSGNYEQY

j_call: TRBJ1-5
v_call: TRBV6-5
cdr3_aa: ASTPGGVRPQH

j_call: TRBJ2-1
v_call: TRBV7-2
cdr3_aa: ASSEQGATIYEQF

j_call: TRBJ1-5
v_call: TRBV5-1
cdr3_aa: ASSYGQGDNQPQH

j_call: TRBJ2-1
v_call: TRBV9
cdr3_aa: ASSVGHTDSDNEQF

j_call: TRBJ1-1
v_call: TRBV18
cdr3_aa: ASSPPGRNTEAF

j_call: TRBJ1-5
v_call: TRBV5-6
cdr3_aa: ASSLGGYNQPQH

j_call: TRBJ1-2
v_call: TRBV2
cdr3_aa: ASSEQGQGHYGYT

j_call: TRBJ2-3
v_call: TRBV19
cdr3_aa: ASSRQAGGGTDTQY

j_call: TRBJ1-1
v_call: TRBV19
cdr3_aa: ASSAAQRTGVVTEAF

j_call: TRBJ2-3
v_call: TRBV10-1
cdr3_aa: ASSGEGTSGPHTDTQY

j_call: TRBJ2-7
v_call: TRBV3-1/TRBV3-2
cdr3_aa: ASSQAGLAGANQY

j_call: TRBJ1-5
v_call: TRBV19
cdr3_aa: ASSMGGSNQPQH

j_call: TRBJ1-2
v_call: TRBV29-1
cdr3_aa: SVEGQSYGYT

j_call: TRBJ2-5
v_call: TRBV5-4
cdr3_aa: ASSLDPGEETQY

j_call: TRBJ2-3
v_call: TRBV6-2/TRBV6-3
cdr3_aa: ASSSMEGGGEDTQY

j_call: TRBJ2-1
v_call: TRBV11-3
cdr3_aa: ASSLDRNEQF

j_call: TRBJ2-3
v_call: TRBV2
cdr3_aa: ASSPQSSTDTQY